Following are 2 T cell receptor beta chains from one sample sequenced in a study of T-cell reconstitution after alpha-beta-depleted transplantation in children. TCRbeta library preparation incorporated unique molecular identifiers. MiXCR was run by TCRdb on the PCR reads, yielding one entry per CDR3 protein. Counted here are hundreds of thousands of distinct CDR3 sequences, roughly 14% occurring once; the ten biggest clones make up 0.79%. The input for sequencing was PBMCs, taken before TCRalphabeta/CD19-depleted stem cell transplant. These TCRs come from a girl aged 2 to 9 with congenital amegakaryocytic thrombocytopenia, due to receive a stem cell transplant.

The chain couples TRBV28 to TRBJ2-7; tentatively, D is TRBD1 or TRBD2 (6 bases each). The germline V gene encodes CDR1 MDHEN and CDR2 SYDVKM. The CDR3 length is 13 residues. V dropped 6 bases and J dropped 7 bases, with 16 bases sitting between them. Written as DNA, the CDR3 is TGTGCCAGCAGACTCTCAGGGGCGGGGGAGCAGTACTTC. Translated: CASRLSGAGEQYF.

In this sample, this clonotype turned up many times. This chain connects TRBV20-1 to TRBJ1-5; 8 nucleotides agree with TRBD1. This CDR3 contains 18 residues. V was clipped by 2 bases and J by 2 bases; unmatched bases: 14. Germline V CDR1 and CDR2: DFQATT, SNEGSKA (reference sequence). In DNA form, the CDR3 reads TGCAGTGCTAGACCTGTAGGACAGGGTATCTTTGGCAATCAGCCCCAGCATTTT. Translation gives CSARPVGQGIFGNQPQHF.